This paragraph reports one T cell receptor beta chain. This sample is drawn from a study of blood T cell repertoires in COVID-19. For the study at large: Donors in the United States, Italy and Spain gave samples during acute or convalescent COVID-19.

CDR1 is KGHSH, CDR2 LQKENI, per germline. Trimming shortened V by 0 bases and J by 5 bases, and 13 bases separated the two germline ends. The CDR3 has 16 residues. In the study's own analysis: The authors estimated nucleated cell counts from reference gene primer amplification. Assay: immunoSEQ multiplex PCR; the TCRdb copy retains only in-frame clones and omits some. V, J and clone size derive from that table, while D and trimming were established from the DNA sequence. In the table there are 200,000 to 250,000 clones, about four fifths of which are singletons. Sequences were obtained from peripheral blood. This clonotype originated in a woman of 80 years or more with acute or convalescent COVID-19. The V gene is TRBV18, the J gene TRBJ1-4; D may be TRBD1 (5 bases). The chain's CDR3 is CASSPPVRERNEKLFF. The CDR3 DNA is TGTGCCAGCTCACCACCGGTCAGGGAAAGGAATGAAAAACTGTTTTTT.